This is a list of T cell receptor beta chains from one sample in a study of blood T cell repertoires in COVID-19. The repertoire was sequenced with immunoSEQ multiplex PCR; TCRdb's copy has only in-frame clones and lacks some. The table shows 70,000 to 90,000 clones, with roughly 78% occurring only once. Sequencing input: peripheral blood. Receptor source: a woman older than 75 with acute or convalescent COVID-19. Both conserved end residues are part of each CDR3. D genes are given only for firm matches. Clone size is not always given. Where it is, it says once, few, many or a class for expanded clones.

d_call	v_call	j_call	clone_size	cdr3_aa
TRBD1	TRBV7-2	TRBJ2-4	-	CASSYPTGGVENIQYF
-	TRBV6-6	TRBJ1-1	once	CASSLPTLTEAFF
TRBD1	TRBV9	TRBJ2-2	-	CASSVATGQGNTGELFF
TRBD1	TRBV6-8	TRBJ2-2	-	CAPRGTGPPSELFF
-	TRBV9	TRBJ2-5	-	CASSVGQGKETQYF
-	TRBV21-1	TRBJ1-6	-	CASSKLSTGGPLNYNSPLHF
TRBD1	TRBV2	TRBJ2-5	-	CASTQTGTAQETQYF
-	TRBV4-1	TRBJ1-3	-	CASSRHEGLSGNTIYF
TRBD1	TRBV6-5	TRBJ2-7	-	CASNHNTGGRYEQYF
TRBD1	TRBV5-4	TRBJ1-2	-	CASSSGQGNYGYTF
TRBD2	TRBV3-1/TRBV3-2	TRBJ2-2	-	CASSQVWGGNTGELFF
TRBD2	TRBV13	TRBJ2-3	-	CASSRGLAGSTDTQYF
TRBD1	TRBV19	TRBJ2-1	-	CASRGTGMNNEQFF
-	TRBV6-1	TRBJ2-3	-	CASSDRNTDTQYF
TRBD2	TRBV3-1/TRBV3-2	TRBJ2-3	-	CASSSRRLAGGPTDTQYF
-	TRBV24-1	TRBJ2-1	-	CATSDSDNEQFF
TRBD2	TRBV9	TRBJ2-2	once	CASSVGTSPKLFWTGELFF
-	TRBV6-5	TRBJ2-7	-	CASCPLGGDEQYF
-	TRBV6-5	TRBJ1-1	-	CASRKDSEAFF
-	TRBV3-1/TRBV3-2	TRBJ2-3	-	CASSPNTDTQYF
TRBD2	TRBV19	TRBJ2-2	-	CASSIRSGRGTGELFF
-	TRBV11-3	TRBJ2-3	-	CASSLARGGIRDTQYF
TRBD1	TRBV27	TRBJ1-2	-	CASREQGAGGYTF
TRBD1	TRBV24-1	TRBJ2-5	once	CATSDSGTGVKETQYF
TRBD1	TRBV7-9	TRBJ1-1	few	CASSLDRAATEAFF
-	TRBV9	TRBJ2-1	once	CASSVRGTISNEQFF
-	TRBV18	TRBJ2-5	-	CASSPRQGETQYF
-	TRBV6-5	TRBJ1-6	-	CASSPEGLSNSPLHF
-	TRBV14	TRBJ2-2	-	CASSQDFGGAGELFF
TRBD2	TRBV18	TRBJ2-1	-	CASSHTSGSYNEQFF
TRBD1	TRBV28	TRBJ1-1	-	CASRPSGTGGKGTEAFF
-	TRBV3-1/TRBV3-2	TRBJ1-4	few	CASSQDQTADNEKLFF
-	TRBV24-1	TRBJ2-1	-	CATSDSRARDKGTNEQFF
-	TRBV6-5	TRBJ1-2	few	CASLALGGYGYTF
TRBD2	TRBV11-2	TRBJ2-3	-	CASSLLAGVTDTQYF
-	TRBV7-9	TRBJ2-7	-	CASSLAPGDVEQYF
-	TRBV9	TRBJ2-1	-	CASSVVNDVGGPGEQFF
TRBD2	TRBV3-1/TRBV3-2	TRBJ2-7	-	CASSQAGGQAYEQYF
TRBD2	TRBV13	TRBJ2-2	-	CASSPGASGGGRSTGELFF
-	TRBV11-3	TRBJ1-1	-	CASSLDAGRNTEAFF
TRBD1	TRBV28	TRBJ1-1	-	CASSLFTGGTGGGTEAFF
-	TRBV19	TRBJ1-2	-	CASSLQGWGYGYTF
TRBD1	TRBV18	TRBJ1-1	-	CASSPQQGSTEAFF
TRBD1	TRBV3-1/TRBV3-2	TRBJ1-2	-	CASSPGQGRNYGYTF
-	TRBV19	TRBJ1-2	-	CASSVRERGYGYTF
TRBD1	TRBV5-1	TRBJ1-4	-	CASSLGQAYGDEKLFF
TRBD1	TRBV10-2	TRBJ2-7	-	CASSGDRGPEQYF
TRBD1	TRBV19	TRBJ1-6	-	CATGDSYNSPLHF
TRBD1	TRBV11-2	TRBJ1-3	-	CASSRQGASGNTIYF
TRBD1	TRBV10-2	TRBJ1-1	-	CASMGTGGEAFF
TRBD1	TRBV28	TRBJ2-2	-	CASTLRQGAIGELFF
TRBD1	TRBV5-4	TRBJ2-4	-	CASSEGQALAKNIQYF
-	TRBV19	TRBJ1-2	-	CASSTPPGRGSYGYTF